These T cell receptor beta chains were read from a single sample in a study of T cell repertoires in aging, cancer and after chemotherapy. Each CDR3 protein is one row after TCRdb ran MiXCR on the multiplex PCR reads. The sample lists about 2,300 distinct CDR3 sequences, around two thirds occurring once. The sample taken for sequencing was blood. These receptors all stem from a human donor with a solid tumor. CDR3s include the opening cysteine and the closing phenylalanine or tryptophan. D genes are given only for firm matches. Clone sizes are given selectively: once, few, many, or a class where the clone is expanded.

cdr3_nt cdr3_aa v_call d_call j_call clone_size
TGTGCCAGTAGTATTTCCAGGGTGCAGAGCACTGAAGCTTTCTTT CASSISRVQSTEAFF TRBV19 - TRBJ1-1 few
TGTGCCACCAGCAGAGTAGGAGGAGAGACCCAGTACTTC CATSRVGGETQYF TRBV15 - TRBJ2-5 large
TGTGCCAGCAGCTTGGATGGAGCAGGTACGCAGTATTTT CASSLDGAGTQYF TRBV5-4 - TRBJ2-3 -
TGTGCCAGCAGCTCGGGGGCCAGTAATGCGGCTGGCTACACCTTC CASSSGASNAAGYTF TRBV5-4 - TRBJ1-2 -
TGTGCCGCGCCGGGACGGAGCGGCAGCACAGATACGCAGTATTTT CAAPGRSGSTDTQYF TRBV27 - TRBJ2-3 -
TGTGCCAGCTCCCCCGGGACTAGCGGGACACCGGATACGCAGTATTTT CASSPGTSGTPDTQYF TRBV27 TRBD2 TRBJ2-3 -
TGTGCCAGCAGCACCTTGGCTAGCGGAGATACGCAGTATTTT CASSTLASGDTQYF TRBV28 TRBD2 TRBJ2-3 -
TGTGCCAGCAGTCCCTCCGGGGCAACCAACTATGGCTACACCTTC CASSPSGATNYGYTF TRBV6-5 - TRBJ1-2 few
TGTGCCAGCAGCAGATCCCCGGGACAGGGAGGGCTTAGGGCCTTC CASSRSPGQGGLRAF TRBV7-9 TRBD1 TRBJ1-2 -
TGTGCCATCAGTGAGTCTAAGGGGGCTGGAGAAAAACTGTTTTTT CAISESKGAGEKLFF TRBV10-3 TRBD1 TRBJ1-4 few
TGTGCCAGCAGTTACATGGGGAATCAGCCCCAGCATTTT CASSYMGNQPQHF TRBV6-2/TRBV6-3 - TRBJ1-5 -
TGCAGTGCTAAGGGCGGGCCAGAGCAGTTCTTC CSAKGGPEQFF TRBV20-1 - TRBJ2-1 -
TGCAGTGCCACAGGGTGGGACACTGAAGCTTTCTTT CSATGWDTEAFF TRBV20-1 - TRBJ1-1 -
TGTGCCAGCAGTACGGGACTAGCGGGCAATGAGCAGTTCTTC CASSTGLAGNEQFF TRBV28 TRBD2 TRBJ2-1 -
TGTGCCAGCAGTTTTCCTTCGACTAGCGGTGGAGTAGGGTCCTACGAGCAGTACTTC CASSFPSTSGGVGSYEQYF TRBV6-5 TRBD2 TRBJ2-7 few
TGTGCCAGCAGTTCCCACGGACGGAGTTTCTCTGGAAACACCATATATTTT CASSSHGRSFSGNTIYF TRBV27 - TRBJ1-3 -
TGTGCCTGGAGTAGGGAGGGATACGAGCAGTACTTC CAWSREGYEQYF TRBV30 TRBD2 TRBJ2-7 few
TGTGCCAGCAGTTCCCGACTAGCGGACAATGAGCAGTTCTTC CASSSRLADNEQFF TRBV28 TRBD2 TRBJ2-1 once
TGTGCCAGCAGGCTGGGACTAGCGGACTCCTACGAGCAGTACTTC CASRLGLADSYEQYF TRBV6-2/TRBV6-3 TRBD2 TRBJ2-7 -
TGTGCCAGCAGCGGCTCGGCTAGCACACAAGAGACCCAGTACTTC CASSGSASTQETQYF TRBV7-2 - TRBJ2-5 -
TGTGCCAGCAGTTTAAGTAAGGGAGTCGATGGCTACACCTTC CASSLSKGVDGYTF TRBV27 - TRBJ1-2 -
TGTGCCAGCAGTTCCCCGGGACGGGGAAACTATGGCTACACCTTC CASSSPGRGNYGYTF TRBV12-3/TRBV12-4 - TRBJ1-2 -
TGTGCCAGTAGCGCAACAGGGGGCGTTAGCAATCAGCCCCAGCATTTT CASSATGGVSNQPQHF TRBV19 TRBD1 TRBJ1-5 -
TGTGCCAGCTGGGCAGGATCTAACACCGGGGAGCTGTTTTTT CASWAGSNTGELFF TRBV6-1 - TRBJ2-2 -
TGTGCCAGCAGCCCGTACACCCATGGCTACACCTTC CASSPYTHGYTF TRBV7-9 - TRBJ1-2 few
TGTGCCTGGGGGGGCAGCTCCTATAATTCACCCCTCCACTTT CAWGGSSYNSPLHF TRBV30 - TRBJ1-6 few
TGTGCCAGCAGCTCAAAAAACATAGACGATACGCAGTATTTT CASSSKNIDDTQYF TRBV7-2 - TRBJ2-3 -
TGTGCCAGCACTCGGGACTTAGCGGGGGAGCTGTTTTTT CASTRDLAGELFF TRBV27 - TRBJ2-2 few
TGTGCCAGCAGCTTCCCCCAAAACCCAGATACGCAGTATTTT CASSFPQNPDTQYF TRBV7-2 - TRBJ2-3 -
TGTGCCGTTCGGGAGATTAACTATGGCTACACCTTC CAVREINYGYTF TRBV6-1 - TRBJ1-2 -
TGTGCCAGCAGCTTAAGACAGGGGATCACAGATACGCAGTATTTT CASSLRQGITDTQYF TRBV7-3 TRBD1 TRBJ2-3 -
TGTGCCAGCTCACCATCGGACAGGGGGAGATACGAGCAGTACTTC CASSPSDRGRYEQYF TRBV18 TRBD1 TRBJ2-7 -
TGTGCCAGTAGGCGGGTTGATGAAGCTTTCTTT CASRRVDEAFF TRBV19 - TRBJ1-1 once
TGTGCCAGCAGCGCGGGCCAAGTTACGAACACCGGGGAGCTGTTTTTT CASSAGQVTNTGELFF TRBV6-5 - TRBJ2-2 -
TGCAGCGTAAGATACTCCTACGAGCAGTACTTC CSVRYSYEQYF TRBV29-1 - TRBJ2-7 few
TGTGCCATCACCCCGGGACTAGCGGGAGTCGATACGCAGTATTTT CAITPGLAGVDTQYF TRBV10-3 TRBD2 TRBJ2-3 once
TGTGCCTGGAGTGGCGGACTCGCCACCTACGAGCAGTACTTC CAWSGGLATYEQYF TRBV30 - TRBJ2-7 -
TGTGCCAGCAGTGTGATGGGTGCTGAAGCTTTCTTT CASSVMGAEAFF TRBV25-1 - TRBJ1-1 -
TGCAGTGCTAACTCGGGCCTGACTGATTTCTACGAGCAGTACTTC CSANSGLTDFYEQYF TRBV20-1 - TRBJ2-7 -
TGCAGTGCTAGAGAGACAGGGAAACCCGGGGAGCTGTTTTTT CSARETGKPGELFF TRBV20-1 TRBD1 TRBJ2-2 -
TGTGCCAGCAGTAGAGGGGGGACCAACGTCCTGACTTTC CASSRGGTNVLTF TRBV6-2/TRBV6-3 - TRBJ2-6 few
TGTGCCAGCAGCTTGGGGCAGGTCGGTTTAAGGGCGCAAGAGACCCAGTACTTC CASSLGQVGLRAQETQYF TRBV5-6 - TRBJ2-5 -
TGCAGTGCTAGAGAGCTCCAGGAGAGTGAAGCTTTCTTT CSARELQESEAFF TRBV20-1 - TRBJ1-1 -
TGTGCCGCTGCCAGCGGGAGGGCCTACGAGCAGTACTTC CAAASGRAYEQYF TRBV28 TRBD2 TRBJ2-7 -
TGTGCCAGCGCACGGAGCCTTAACAATGAGCAGTTCTTC CASARSLNNEQFF TRBV6-1 - TRBJ2-1 -
TGCGCCAGCTCCCTTCTAGCGGGGATGGGGAATGAGCAGTTCTTC CASSLLAGMGNEQFF TRBV4-3 TRBD2 TRBJ2-1 -
TGCAGTGCCACAACGGGACTAGCGGGGCGCACAGATACGCAGTATTTT CSATTGLAGRTDTQYF TRBV20-1 TRBD2 TRBJ2-3 -
TGTGCCAGCAGCTTAGTTGGCGGGAGCTACGAGCAGTACTTC CASSLVGGSYEQYF TRBV7-6 TRBD2 TRBJ2-7 -
TGTGCCAGTAGTTACCAGGTAGGGAGCGAGCAGTACTTC CASSYQVGSEQYF TRBV19 - TRBJ2-7 -
TGTGCCAGCAGCTTGGGAAGTGACTGGGACACTGAAGCTTTCTTT CASSLGSDWDTEAFF TRBV5-6 - TRBJ1-1 -
TGTGCCAGTAATCAGGACACTGAAGCTTTCTTT CASNQDTEAFF TRBV19 - TRBJ1-1 once
TGTGCCATCAACAATGACAGGATCTACGAGCAGTACTTC CAINNDRIYEQYF TRBV10-3 - TRBJ2-7 -
TGCAGTGCTAGAGAGGGGCTTGCCTACGAGCAGTACTTC CSAREGLAYEQYF TRBV20-1 - TRBJ2-7 -
TGTGCCAGCAGCTTAAACGGGGCAAGGGGTGGCACAGATACGCAGTATTTT CASSLNGARGGTDTQYF TRBV7-3 - TRBJ2-3 -
TGTGCCAGCAGTACAAGTCTTAGATCCCCGAGAGACAATGAGCAGTTCTTC CASSTSLRSPRDNEQFF TRBV28 - TRBJ2-1 -
TGTGCCTGGAGTAGCCAGCACTCTGTTGAAGCTTTCTTT CAWSSQHSVEAFF TRBV30 - TRBJ1-1 -
TGTGCCAGCAGTCAACAGACAGGGCAAAACACTGAAGCTTTCTTT CASSQQTGQNTEAFF TRBV27 TRBD1 TRBJ1-1 few
TGTGCCACCTTTGGGTCCCCTTATTCAGGCTACACCTTC CATFGSPYSGYTF TRBV25-1 - TRBJ1-2 -
TGCGCCAGCAGTGAGCAGGTCAGGACCGGGGAGCTGTTTTTT CASSEQVRTGELFF TRBV10-2 - TRBJ2-2 few